These 23 T cell receptor beta chains originate from one sample sequenced in a study of T cell repertoires in cytomegalovirus infection. TCRdb re-derived calls from the reads in MiXCR, one entry per CDR3 protein. The profile covers approximately 600,000 distinct CDR3 sequences, with 40% appearing a single time and around 48% taken by the ten largest. No antigen has been identified for these receptors. The sample consisted of cultured PBMCs, taken from culture after CMV antigen stimulation. These receptors were collected from a human donor in good health (CMV status not recorded). Some clones in this sample may be carry-over from other donors' samples.

The genes are TRBV6-6 and TRBJ2-2, with 7 bases fitting TRBD2. This CDR3 is built from 20 residues. V gave up 6 bases and J gave up 6 bases; unmatched junction bases: 25. CDR1 is MNHNY, CDR2 SVGAGI, per germline (reference sequence). The CDR3 spells CASRVFRGSGIPIKAGELFF. The CDR3 bases are TGTGCCAGCAGAGTATTTAGAGGGAGCGGGATTCCGATTAAGGCCGGGGAGCTGTTTTTT.

This clonotype came up a few times. The rearrangement links TRBV5-4 to TRBJ2-7, with 12 bases fitting TRBD2. The CDR3 sequence is 16 residues long. J gave up 0 bases and V 3 bases, and 4 bases lay outside the gene matches. Germline CDR1 reads SGHNT; CDR2 reads YYREEE (reference sequence). The CDR3 reads CASSSLAGGSSYEQYF. The CDR3 nucleotides read TGTGCCAGCAGCTCCCTAGCGGGGGGGAGCTCCTACGAGCAGTACTTC.

The chain joins TRBV18 to TRBJ2-7, with 8 bases identical to TRBD1. The ends lost 3 bases at V and 6 bases at J; junction bases unmatched: 7. The length of the CDR3 is 14 residues. Germline V gives CDR1 KGHSH, CDR2 LQKENI. CDR3 protein: CASSPTAGGGEQYF. The DNA of the CDR3 is TGTGCCAGCTCACCCACGGCAGGGGGCGGCGAGCAGTACTTC.

The chain is built from TRBV12-3 or TRBV12-4 and TRBJ1-4; maybe TRBD1 (6 bases). The ends were cut back, 3 bases at V and 13 bases at J, with 15 bases in the middle. The CDR3 is made up of 13 amino acids. The CDR3 sequence: CASSFPSGAGLFF. In nucleotides, the CDR3 is TGTGCCAGCAGTTTTCCCTCAGGGGCGGGACTGTTTTTT.

This clonotype was recorded many times. The rearrangement links TRBV7-6 to TRBJ1-4; no clear D gene. V was shortened by 2 bases and J by 10 bases, with 11 bases between the two germline ends. The germline CDR1 and CDR2 sequences are SGHVS and FNYEAQ. The CDR3 has 13 amino acids. The CDR3 nucleotides are TGTGCCAGCAGCTTATCGGGGTGGGGAAAACTGTTTTTT. Protein sequence: CASSLSGWGKLFF.

This clonotype was recorded a few times. The chain employs TRBV10-3 and TRBJ1-2; 8 bases map to TRBD1. After removal of 10 bases from V and 5 bases from J, the junction contained 6 bases not matched to a gene. CDR3 length: 12 amino acids. Germline V lookup: CDR1 ENHRY, CDR2 SYGVKD. The CDR3 region is CATGQGVYGYTF. In DNA, the CDR3 is TGTGCCACCGGACAGGGTGTGTATGGCTACACCTTC.

The V call is TRBV28, the J call TRBJ1-6; maybe TRBD1 (5 bases). V was clipped by 2 bases and J by 0 bases, with 11 bases between them. Germline values: CDR1 MDHEN, CDR2 SYDVKM. CDR3 length: 17 residues. DNA for the CDR3: TGTGCCAGCAGTTTAGCTGGGGCCAGCTCCTATAATTCACCCCTCCACTTT. Translating gives CASSLAGASSYNSPLHF.

The rearrangement joins TRBV5-1 to TRBJ2-7; D is perhaps TRBD2 (7 bases). The CDR3 is 15 amino acids. CDR1 and CDR2 from the germline V gene are SGHRS and YFSETQ. The V and J ends lost 1 base and 5 bases respectively, with 16 bases between them. The CDR3 DNA sequence: TGCGCCAGCAGCTTGCTGGGGGGGGGGCCCCACGAGCAGTACTTC. It yields the protein CASSLLGGGPHEQYF.

In this sample, this clonotype turned up a few times. The chain recombines TRBV7-9 with TRBJ2-5; 9 nucleotides match TRBD2. Per the germline V gene, CDR1 is SEHNR and CDR2 is FQNEAQ (reference sequence). The ends lost 2 bases at V and 3 bases at J; junction bases unmatched: 4. The CDR3 has 15 residues. CDR3 sequence: CASSLLAGAEETQYF. The CDR3 DNA follows: TGTGCCAGCAGCTTATTAGCGGGGGCCGAAGAGACCCAGTACTTC.

The J gene is TRBJ2-5, the V gene TRBV5-4, with D possibly being TRBD1 (8 bases). Trimming took off 3 bases at V and 1 base at J, with 13 bases between the two ends. Germline loops: CDR1 SGHNT, CDR2 YYREEE (reference sequence). The CDR3 spans 15 residues. CDR3 sequence (DNA): TGTGCCAGCAGCTGGACAGGGAGGGGCCAAGAGACCCAGTACTTC. This codes for CASSWTGRGQETQYF.

The chain employs TRBV7-2 and TRBJ2-7; 11 bases are shared with TRBD1. Germline V gene sequence: CDR1 SGHTA, CDR2 FQGNSA. V gave up 5 bases and J gave up 6 bases; unmatched junction bases: 6. The CDR3 length is 14 residues. CDR3 amino acids: CASSPRDRGIEQYF. DNA for the CDR3: TGTGCCAGCAGCCCCCGGGACAGGGGGATCGAGCAGTACTTC.

A word on this clonotype: The CDR3 carries no conserved terminal phenylalanine or tryptophan, so it likely arises from a read error. The chain links TRBV11-2 to TRBJ1-2, with TRBD1 matching over 7 bases. Trimming removed 3 bases from V and 1 base from J; junction bases left unmatched: 2. Looked up from germline, CDR1 is SGHAT and CDR2 is FQNNGV. The CDR3 has 14 amino acids. CDR3 in DNA: TGTGCCAGCAGCTTTACAGGGGATAACTATGGCTACACCCTC. As protein: CASSFTGDNYGYTL.

There are a few counts of this clonotype. The chain recombines TRBV6-1 with TRBJ2-3, with 7 bases aligning to TRBD2. Trimming cost V 3 bases and J 5 bases; bases outside gene matches: 11. In germline, CDR1 is MNHNS, CDR2 SASEGT. The CDR3 consists of 16 residues. The CDR3 DNA is TGTGCCAGCAGTGACTGGGGGAGCGGGGTAGGAGATACGCAGTATTTT. As protein: CASSDWGSGVGDTQYF.

The chain combines TRBV6-1 with TRBJ2-3, with 9 bases identical to TRBD2. Germline trimming cut 2 bases from V and 0 bases from J; bases unmatched to any gene: 6. Germline assignment: CDR1 MNHNS and CDR2 SASEGT. The CDR3 spans 17 residues. The CDR3 here is CASSEQPSGTSTDTQYF. The CDR3 DNA follows: TGTGCCAGCAGTGAACAGCCTAGCGGGACTAGCACAGATACGCAGTATTTT.

The chain uses TRBV6-7 and TRBJ2-3; 13 bases line up with TRBD2. TRBV6-7 has ORF status, its function being uncertain. The junction had 9 bases not matched to a gene; V was cut back by 7 bases and J by 2 bases. This CDR3 comprises 17 residues. CDR3 bases: TGTGCCAGCACCCCGTCCGGGACTAGCGGGGACACAGATACGCAGTATTTT. It codes for CASTPSGTSGDTDTQYF.

This chain links TRBV7-8 with TRBJ2-1, with D uncertain. CDR1 and CDR2 from the germline V gene are SGHVS and FQNEAQ. Trimming left V 5 bases short and J 3 bases short, with 17 bases between. The length of the CDR3 is 16 residues. CDR3 in amino acids: CASSPIRTTIYNEQFF. DNA of the CDR3: TGTGCCAGCAGCCCTATCCGAACAACGATCTACAATGAGCAGTTCTTC.

The V and J genes are TRBV6-2 or TRBV6-3 and TRBJ2-5; 11 positions agree with TRBD2. V shed 1 base, J shed 4 bases, and the junction held 8 bases outside the gene matches. Germline CDR1 is MNHEY and CDR2 is SVGEGT. The CDR3 has 17 residues. CDR3: CASSYWTSGHAGETQYF. CDR3 nucleotides: TGTGCCAGCAGTTACTGGACTAGCGGGCACGCGGGAGAGACCCAGTACTTC.

V and J are TRBV28 and TRBJ1-5; D gene uncertain. Trimming took off 2 bases at V and 2 bases at J, with 7 bases between the two ends. Germline loops: CDR1 MDHEN, CDR2 SYDVKM. The CDR3 runs 14 residues. CDR3 sequence (DNA): TGTGCCAGCAGTTTAGAGGAGGGCAATCAGCCCCAGCATTTT. This sequence encodes CASSLEEGNQPQHF.

At least ten counts were recorded for this clonotype. The rearrangement uses TRBV7-2 and TRBJ1-5; D is ambiguous. Germline V gene sequence: CDR1 SGHTA, CDR2 FQGNSA. The CDR3 consists of 15 residues. V was trimmed by 5 bases and J by 2 bases, leaving 13 bases between them. The CDR3 is CASSLSGVGNQPQHF. The CDR3 DNA sequence: TGTGCCAGCAGCCTCTCAGGAGTTGGCAATCAGCCCCAGCATTTT.

This chain links TRBV7-3 with TRBJ2-3; D remains unclear. CDR3 size: 16 residues. Germline V gene data show CDR1 as SGHTA and CDR2 as FQGTGA. V was cut by 5 bases and J by 0 bases, with 15 bases left in between. The CDR3 DNA is TGTGCCAGCAGCGCCAAACCAATCCTTAGCACAGATACGCAGTATTTT. Protein: CASSAKPILSTDTQYF.

The chain employs TRBV6-2 or TRBV6-3 and TRBJ1-5; D may be TRBD1 (6 bases). The CDR3 runs to 16 residues. V was shortened by 6 bases and J by 1 base, with 16 bases between the two germline ends. The germline V gene encodes CDR1 MNHEY and CDR2 SVGEGT. CDR3 coding DNA: TGTGCCAGCAGGGGAAGGACAGACAGAAGCAATCAGCCCCAGCATTTT. Translated, it gives CASRGRTDRSNQPQHF.

V usage is TRBV7-8 and J usage is TRBJ1-6; 7 bases agree with TRBD1. This CDR3 has 16 residues. The germline V gene has CDR1 SGHVS and CDR2 FQNEAQ. With V trimmed by 3 bases and J by 7 bases, 9 bases remained unmatched. This CDR3 is CASSFVLTGVNSPLHF. CDR3 nucleotides: TGTGCCAGCAGCTTCGTCTTAACAGGGGTCAATTCACCCCTCCACTTT.

This clonotype came up a few times. V usage is TRBV25-1 and J usage is TRBJ1-6; D unresolved. The germline V gene has CDR1 MGHDK and CDR2 SYGVNS. The CDR3 is 14 residues long. The V end lost 2 bases, the J end lost 4 bases, and 6 bases lay between the germline ends. CDR3 residues: CASSEAGYNSPLHF. CDR3 DNA: TGTGCCAGCAGTGAAGCGGGTTATAATTCACCCCTCCACTTT.